Below are 18 T cell receptor beta chains sequenced from a single sample in a study of cytomegalovirus exposure and HLA in healthy donors. Primers for the PCR totalled 60 Vbeta and 13 Jbeta. Only in-frame clones appear in the TCRdb table, and some are missing; sequencing was by immunoSEQ multiplex PCR. The table includes about 170,000 clones, under 80% detected once. Sequencing used PBMCs. These receptors all come from a man in his forties in good health and CMV-seronegative.

Points on this clone: Germline is not matched at one junction end, which may reflect a read error. This chain links TRBV19 with TRBJ1-1; 9 nucleotides align to TRBD1. The germline CDR1 and CDR2 sequences are LNHDA and SQIVND (reference sequence). This CDR3 spans 14 amino acids. The CDR3 DNA is TGTGCCAGTATCGGGACAGGGTTGAAGACTGAAGCTTTCTTT. The encoded protein is CASIGTGLKTEAFF.

This clone was counted only a few times. The junction differs from germline at one of its ends, possibly a read error. The V and J genes are TRBV7-9 and TRBJ2-7, with a possible D match to TRBD2 (7 bases). CDR1 and CDR2 (germline): SEHNR, FQNEAQ (reference sequence). The CDR3 runs 18 residues. This chain's CDR3 is CSSSPKWGGLLSSYEQYF. In DNA form, the CDR3 reads TGTTCCAGCAGCCCAAAGTGGGGGGGGCTTCTATCCTCCTACGAGCAGTACTTC. The full variable domain, its missing parts supplied by reference TRBV7-9 and TRBJ2-7, is DTGVSQNPRHKITKRGQNVTFRCDPISEHNRLYWYRQTLGQGPEFLTYFQNEAQLEKSRLLSDRFSAERPKGSFSTLEIQRTEQGDSAMYLCSSSPKWGGLLSSYEQYFGPGTRLTVT.

This sequence joins TRBV27 and TRBJ1-1; D possibly corresponds to TRBD1 (6 bases). The CDR3 is made up of 15 amino acids. V lost 5 bases, J lost 5 bases, and 18 bases lay in between. Per the germline V gene, CDR1 is MNHEY and CDR2 is SMNVEV (reference sequence). CDR3 DNA: TGTGCCAGCAGTCGACCCCAGGGGAGTGTAACTGAAGCTTTCTTT. Protein product: CASSRPQGSVTEAFF.

This chain joins TRBV19 and TRBJ1-2; weak D call: TRBD1 (5 bases). In germline, CDR1 is LNHDA, CDR2 SQIVND (reference sequence). V gave up 7 bases and J gave up 6 bases, with 12 bases separating them. The CDR3 has 12 amino acids. The CDR3 nucleotides read TGTGCCAGTACGGATGGGGGGAATGGCTACACCTTC. It encodes CASTDGGNGYTF.

The chain recombines TRBV5-1 with TRBJ1-6; no clear D gene. There are 14 residues in the CDR3. With 0 bases removed from V and 5 bases from J, the gap between germline ends came to 6 bases. Germline V gene sequence: CDR1 SGHRS, CDR2 YFSETQ. The CDR3 region is CASSLGQDNSPLHF. The CDR3 DNA reads TGCGCCAGCAGCTTGGGGCAGGATAATTCACCCCTCCACTTT.

The chain carries TRBV30 and TRBJ2-5, with 9 bases that match TRBD1. The CDR3 covers 15 residues. The J segment lost 11 bases and the V segment lost 5 bases, leaving 18 bases of the junction unmatched. Germline assignment: CDR1 GTSNPN and CDR2 SVGIG (reference sequence). The CDR3 reads CAWGLPGQGGFKQYF. The CDR3 DNA reads TGTGCCTGGGGGCTACCGGGACAGGGCGGTTTTAAGCAGTACTTC.

J is TRBJ1-4 and V is TRBV7-2; TRBD1 aligns across 8 bases. CDR3 length equals 14 residues. J was trimmed by 4 bases and V by 5 bases; bases with no gene match: 3. The germline V gene encodes CDR1 SGHTA and CDR2 FQGNSA. This CDR3 reads CASSRTGINEKLFF. The CDR3 nucleotides are TGTGCCAGCAGCCGGACAGGGATTAATGAAAAACTGTTTTTT.

The rearrangement uses TRBV5-1 and TRBJ2-1; a possible D gene is TRBD2 (7 bases). The germline CDR1 and CDR2 sequences are SGHRS and YFSETQ. This CDR3 comprises 16 residues. The V and J ends lost 3 bases and 5 bases respectively, with 18 bases between them. CDR3 sequence (DNA): TGCGCCAGCAGCTCCGCCTCGGGGGGCCTTCACAATGAGCAGTTCTTC. Translated, it gives CASSSASGGLHNEQFF.

The V gene is TRBV19, the J gene TRBJ2-7; 8 bases are shared with TRBD1. The CDR3 spans 13 residues. Losses at the gene ends were 4 bases for V and 5 bases for J; bases not matched to a gene: 4. Germline V gene data show CDR1 as LNHDA and CDR2 as SQIVND (reference sequence). The CDR3 region has the DNA TGTGCCAGTAGTACGACAGGGGTTGACGAGCAGTACTTC. Residues: CASSTTGVDEQYF.

The chain links TRBV4-1 to TRBJ2-1, with D tentatively TRBD2 (5 bases). V was pared by 4 bases and J by 0 bases, with 10 bases between. The germline V gene has CDR1 MGHRA and CDR2 YSYEKL. CDR3 length: 15 amino acids. The CDR3 protein is CASSLSESSYNEQFF. DNA of the CDR3: TGCGCCAGCAGCCTTAGCGAGAGCTCCTACAATGAGCAGTTCTTC.

In regard to this clone: Other DNA sequences of this sample code for an identical CDR3. The chain recombines TRBV7-2 with TRBJ2-3; 14 positions agree with TRBD2. The CDR3 loop spans 16 amino acids. Germline V gene sequence: CDR1 SGHTA, CDR2 FQGNSA. V dropped 1 base and J dropped 3; count of bases not matched to a gene: 0. The CDR3 nucleotides read TGTGCCAGCAGCTTAGGACTAGCGGGGGGGACAGATACGCAGTATTTT. This translates into CASSLGLAGGTDTQYF.

This clone was seen only a few times. The chain links TRBV7-8 to TRBJ2-1, with 14 bases fitting TRBD2. Germline trimming cut 2 bases from V and 3 bases from J; bases unmatched to any gene: 6. This CDR3 has 18 amino acids. CDR1 and CDR2 (germline): SGHVS, FQNEAQ. The CDR3, as DNA: TGTGCCAGCAGCTTAAGAGGGACTAGCGGGAGTTACTACAATGAGCAGTTCTTC. It encodes CASSLRGTSGSYYNEQFF. Full variable domain (missing parts from reference TRBV7-8 and TRBJ2-1): GAGVSQSPRYKVAKRGQDVALRCDPISGHVSLFWYQQALGQGPEFLTYFQNEAQLDKSGLPSDRFFAERPEGSVSTLKIQRTQQEDSAVYLCASSLRGTSGSYYNEQFFGPGTRLTVL.

This sequence joins TRBV7-2 and TRBJ2-2, with TRBD1 matching over 9 bases. This CDR3 spans 14 amino acids. CDR1 is SGHTA and CDR2 is FQGNSA in the germline V gene. The V gene end was trimmed by 5 bases and the J gene end by 6 bases; junction bases not matched to a gene: 4. The CDR3 loop reads CASSRDRASGELFF. The CDR3 region has the DNA TGTGCCAGCAGCCGGGACAGGGCATCCGGGGAGCTGTTTTTT.

This clone has more than one count but fewer than ten. The chain recombines TRBV2 with TRBJ2-7; D unclear. CDR3 length equals 11 residues. Germline V CDR1 and CDR2: SNHLY, FYNNEI. V dropped 6 bases and J dropped 7 bases, with 10 bases sitting between them. CDR3 bases: TGTGCCAGCAGAGAGGTGTGGGAGCAGTACTTC. Translating gives CASREVWEQYF.

The CDR3 spells CAWVQVEAFF. CDR3 DNA: TGTGCCTGGGTACAGGTTGAAGCTTTCTTT. The chain links TRBV30 to TRBJ1-1; D possibly corresponds to TRBD1 (5 bases). Germline CDR1 and CDR2: GTSNPN and SVGIG (reference sequence). Between the trimmed V and J ends, which lost 5 bases and 7 bases, there was a span of 8 bases. The CDR3 is 10 residues long.

The V call is TRBV29-1, the J call TRBJ2-2; 7 nucleotides agree with TRBD1. The CDR3 loop spans 13 amino acids. The ends lost 8 bases at V and 2 bases at J; junction bases unmatched: 5. CDR1 is SQVTM and CDR2 is ANQGSEA in the germline V gene. For the CDR3, the DNA is TGCAGCATTCGGGACAGCAACACCGGGGAGCTGTTTTTT. It codes for CSIRDSNTGELFF.

This clone was observed a handful of times. This chain uses TRBV7-2 with TRBJ1-2; 10 bases fit TRBD1. CDR3 length equals 17 residues. With V trimmed by 2 bases and J by 1 base, 7 bases remained unmatched. Germline V lookup: CDR1 SGHTA, CDR2 FQGNSA. CDR3 bases: TGTGCCAGCAGCTTAATGGGACAGGGGACCTATAACTATGGCTACACCTTC. It is translated as CASSLMGQGTYNYGYTF.

This clone came up once. The chain recombines TRBV29-1 with TRBJ2-1, with 7 bases aligning to TRBD1. Germline CDR1 and CDR2: SQVTM and ANQGSEA. This CDR3 spans 13 amino acids. Germline trimming cut 8 bases from V and 9 bases from J; bases unmatched to any gene: 13. Here the CDR3 DNA reads TGCAGCTCTCGAAAAGGGGGCTCGGGTGAGCAGTTCTTC. Encoded protein: CSSRKGGSGEQFF.